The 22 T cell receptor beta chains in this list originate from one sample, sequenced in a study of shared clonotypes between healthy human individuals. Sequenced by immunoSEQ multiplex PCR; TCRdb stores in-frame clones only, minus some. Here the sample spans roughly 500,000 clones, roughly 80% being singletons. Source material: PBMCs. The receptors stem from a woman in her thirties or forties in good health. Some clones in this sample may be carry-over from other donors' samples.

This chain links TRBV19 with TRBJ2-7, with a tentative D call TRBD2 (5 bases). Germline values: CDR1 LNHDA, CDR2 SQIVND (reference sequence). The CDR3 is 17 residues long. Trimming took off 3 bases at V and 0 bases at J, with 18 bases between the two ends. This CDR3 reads CASSIGLPGPISYEQYF. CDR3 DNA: TGTGCCAGTAGTATCGGACTCCCCGGCCCCATCTCCTACGAGCAGTACTTC.

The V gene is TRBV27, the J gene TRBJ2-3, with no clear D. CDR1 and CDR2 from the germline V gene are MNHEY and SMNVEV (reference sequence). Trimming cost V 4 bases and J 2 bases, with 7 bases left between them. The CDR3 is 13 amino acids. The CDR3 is CASSSPFTDTQYF. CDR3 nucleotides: TGTGCCAGCAGTTCCCCTTTCACAGATACGCAGTATTTT.

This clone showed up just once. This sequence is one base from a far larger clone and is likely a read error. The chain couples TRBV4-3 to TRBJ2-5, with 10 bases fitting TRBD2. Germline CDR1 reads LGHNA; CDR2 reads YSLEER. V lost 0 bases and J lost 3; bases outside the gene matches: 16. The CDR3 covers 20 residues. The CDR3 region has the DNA TGCGCCAGCAGCCAAGATCCGCCGGGACTAGCGTGCTTTGGTAAAGAGACCCAGTACTTC. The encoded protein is CASSQDPPGLACFGKETQYF.

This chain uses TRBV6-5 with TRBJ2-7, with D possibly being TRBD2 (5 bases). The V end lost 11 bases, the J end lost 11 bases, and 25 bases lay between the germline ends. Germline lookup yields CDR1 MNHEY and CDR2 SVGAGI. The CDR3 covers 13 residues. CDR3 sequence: CACKWRSLGEKYF. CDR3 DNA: TGTGCCTGCAAATGGAGGAGCCTTGGAGAGAAGTACTTC.

This CDR3 reads CASSQDGGHEQYF. The DNA for the CDR3 is TGCGCCAGCAGCCAAGATGGGGGGCACGAGCAGTACTTC. V is TRBV4-3 and J is TRBJ2-7; D tentatively reads TRBD1 or TRBD2 (6 bases each). V was pared by 0 bases and J by 5 bases, with 8 bases between. The CDR3 is 13 amino acids. Germline lookup yields CDR1 LGHNA and CDR2 YSLEER.

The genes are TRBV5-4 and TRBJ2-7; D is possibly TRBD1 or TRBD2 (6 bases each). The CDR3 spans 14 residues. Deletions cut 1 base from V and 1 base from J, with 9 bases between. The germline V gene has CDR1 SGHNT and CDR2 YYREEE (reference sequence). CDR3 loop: CASSLWGASYEQYF. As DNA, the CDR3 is TGTGCCAGCAGCTTGTGGGGGGCTTCCTACGAGCAGTACTTC.

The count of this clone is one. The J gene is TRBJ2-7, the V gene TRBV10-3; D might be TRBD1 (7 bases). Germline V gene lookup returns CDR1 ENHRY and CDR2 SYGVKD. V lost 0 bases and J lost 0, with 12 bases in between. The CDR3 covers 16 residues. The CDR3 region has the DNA TGTGCCATCAGTGAGTCGCAGGGGGGTAGCTCCTACGAGCAGTACTTC. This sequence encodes CAISESQGGSSYEQYF.

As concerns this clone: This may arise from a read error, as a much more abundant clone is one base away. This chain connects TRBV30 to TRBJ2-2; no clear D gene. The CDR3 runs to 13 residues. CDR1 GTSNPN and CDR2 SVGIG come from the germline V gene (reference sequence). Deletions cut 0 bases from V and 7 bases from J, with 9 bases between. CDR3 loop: CAWSVRIHGELFF. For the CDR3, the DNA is TGTGCCTGGAGTGTCAGGATACACGGGGAGCTGTTTTTT.

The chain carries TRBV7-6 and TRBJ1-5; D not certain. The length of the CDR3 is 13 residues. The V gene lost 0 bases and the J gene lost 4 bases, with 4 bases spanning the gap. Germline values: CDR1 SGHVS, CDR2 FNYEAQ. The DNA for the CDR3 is TGTGCCAGCAGCTTAGCCGAAAATCAGCCCCAGCATTTT. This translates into CASSLAENQPQHF.

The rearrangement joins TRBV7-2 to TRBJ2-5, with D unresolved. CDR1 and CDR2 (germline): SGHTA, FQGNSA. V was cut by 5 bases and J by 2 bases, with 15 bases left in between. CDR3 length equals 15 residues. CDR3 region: CASSPQTAEQETQYF. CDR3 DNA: TGTGCCAGCAGCCCGCAGACGGCAGAACAAGAGACCCAGTACTTC.

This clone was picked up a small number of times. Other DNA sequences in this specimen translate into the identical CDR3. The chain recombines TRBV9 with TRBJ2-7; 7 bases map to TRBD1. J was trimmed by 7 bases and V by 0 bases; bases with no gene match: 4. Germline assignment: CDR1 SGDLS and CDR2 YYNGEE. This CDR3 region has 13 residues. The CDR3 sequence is CASSVEGAGEQYF. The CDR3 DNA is TGTGCCAGCAGCGTAGAGGGGGCGGGTGAGCAGTACTTC.

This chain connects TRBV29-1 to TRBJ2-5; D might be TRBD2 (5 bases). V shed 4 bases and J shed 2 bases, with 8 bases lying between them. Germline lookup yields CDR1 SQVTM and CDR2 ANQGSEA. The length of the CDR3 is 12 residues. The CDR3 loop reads CSVGTLQETQYF. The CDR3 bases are TGCAGCGTTGGGACTTTACAAGAGACCCAGTACTTC. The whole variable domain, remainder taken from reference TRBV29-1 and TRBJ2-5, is SAVISQKPSRDICQRGTSLTIQCQVDSQVTMMFWYRQQPGQSLTLIATANQGSEATYESGFVIDKFPISRPNLTFSTLTVSNMSPEDSSIYLCSVGTLQETQYFGPGTRLLVL.

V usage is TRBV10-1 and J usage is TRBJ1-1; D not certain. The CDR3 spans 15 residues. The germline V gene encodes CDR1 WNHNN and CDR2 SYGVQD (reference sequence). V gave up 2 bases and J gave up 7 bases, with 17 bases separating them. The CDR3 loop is CASSERGAVGVEAFF. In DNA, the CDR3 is TGCGCCAGCAGTGAGCGAGGCGCCGTGGGAGTTGAAGCTTTCTTT.

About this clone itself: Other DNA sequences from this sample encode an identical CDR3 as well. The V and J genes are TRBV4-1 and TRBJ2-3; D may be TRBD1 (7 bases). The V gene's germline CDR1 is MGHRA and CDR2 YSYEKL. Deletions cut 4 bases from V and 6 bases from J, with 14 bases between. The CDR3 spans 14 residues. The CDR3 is CASSRGDSADTQYF. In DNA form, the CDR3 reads TGCGCCAGCAGCCGGGGGGACAGTGCGGATACGCAGTATTTT.

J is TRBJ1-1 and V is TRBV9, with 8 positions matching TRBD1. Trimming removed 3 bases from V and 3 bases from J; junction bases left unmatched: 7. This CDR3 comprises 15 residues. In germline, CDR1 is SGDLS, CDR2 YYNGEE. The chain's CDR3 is CASSAWTGLDTEAFF. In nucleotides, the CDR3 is TGTGCCAGCAGCGCCTGGACAGGGTTGGACACTGAAGCTTTCTTT.

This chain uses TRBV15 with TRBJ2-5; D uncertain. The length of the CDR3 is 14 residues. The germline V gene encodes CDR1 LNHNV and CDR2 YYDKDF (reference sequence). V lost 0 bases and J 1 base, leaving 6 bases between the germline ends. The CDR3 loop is CATSRDQAQETQYF. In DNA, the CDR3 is TGTGCCACCAGCAGAGATCAGGCCCAAGAGACCCAGTACTTC.

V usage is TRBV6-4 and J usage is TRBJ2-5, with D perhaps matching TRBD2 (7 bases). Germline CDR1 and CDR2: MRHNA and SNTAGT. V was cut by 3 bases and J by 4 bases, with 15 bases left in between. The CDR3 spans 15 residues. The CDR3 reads CASSENGGGGETQYF. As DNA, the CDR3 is TGTGCCAGCAGTGAGAACGGGGGAGGGGGAGAGACCCAGTACTTC.

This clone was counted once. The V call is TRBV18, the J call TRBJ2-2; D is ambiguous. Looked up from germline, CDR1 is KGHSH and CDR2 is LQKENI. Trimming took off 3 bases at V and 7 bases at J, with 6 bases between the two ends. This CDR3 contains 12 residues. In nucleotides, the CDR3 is TGTGCCAGCTCACCTCGAGACGGGGAGCTGTTTTTT. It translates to CASSPRDGELFF.

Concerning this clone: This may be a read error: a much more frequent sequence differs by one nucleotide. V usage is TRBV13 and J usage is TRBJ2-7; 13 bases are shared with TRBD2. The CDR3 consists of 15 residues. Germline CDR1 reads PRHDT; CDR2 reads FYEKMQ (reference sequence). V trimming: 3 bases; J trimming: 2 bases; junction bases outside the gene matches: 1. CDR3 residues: CASSFGTSGTYEQYF. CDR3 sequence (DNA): TGTGCCAGCAGCTTTGGGACTAGCGGGACCTACGAGCAGTACTTC. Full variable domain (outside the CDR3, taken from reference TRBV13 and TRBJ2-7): AAGVIQSPRHLIKEKRETATLKCYPIPRHDTVYWYQQGPGQDPQFLISFYEKMQSDKGSIPDRFSAQQFSDYHSELNMSSLELGDSALYFCASSFGTSGTYEQYFGPGTRLTVT.

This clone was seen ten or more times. The CDR3 spells CASSDGASSTDTQYF. The CDR3 DNA reads as TGTGCCAGCAGTGACGGCGCCTCTAGCACAGATACGCAGTATTTT. The V and J genes are TRBV6-4 and TRBJ2-3; D not certain. Germline V CDR1 and CDR2: MRHNA, SNTAGT. The CDR3 has 15 residues. Trimming took 2 bases from V and 0 from J, leaving 9 bases between them.

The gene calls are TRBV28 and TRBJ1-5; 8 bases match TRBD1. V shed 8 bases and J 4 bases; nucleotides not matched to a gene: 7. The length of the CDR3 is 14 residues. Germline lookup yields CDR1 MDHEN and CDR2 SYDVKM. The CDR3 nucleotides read TGTGCCAGCGGCCCGACAGGGGTGAATCAGCCCCAGCATTTT. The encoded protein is CASGPTGVNQPQHF.

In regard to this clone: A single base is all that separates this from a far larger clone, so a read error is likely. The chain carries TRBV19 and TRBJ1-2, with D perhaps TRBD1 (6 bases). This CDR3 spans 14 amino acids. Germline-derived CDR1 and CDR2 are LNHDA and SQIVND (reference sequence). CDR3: CASSPNRQVYGNTF. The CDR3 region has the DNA TGTGCCAGTAGTCCCAATCGACAGGTCTATGGCAACACCTTC.